One T cell receptor (beta chain) is described in this entry. What this receptor recognizes is not known. Base qualities are not recorded, but no much larger clone differs from it by a single base. The data originate from a study of blood T cell repertoires in COVID-19 (TCRdb year 2020). Concerning the study at large: Samples covering the acute and convalescent phases of COVID-19 were provided by collaborators in the United States, Italy and Spain. The sample metadata nearly always contained a de-identified subject ID, COVID-19 status, age in years and sex. The samples were drawn from the first 160 participants of the ongoing ImmuneRACE study and from over a thousand subjects provided by 6 global collaborators. Deeply sampled blood TCRbeta repertoires from subjects exposed to, actively infected with, or recovered from COVID-19 were included in the dataset. The prospective study material was composed of cDNA or gDNA derived from T cells, B-cell-depleted T cells, or PBMCs. A freely available public database, intended as a resource for researchers studying the immune response to SARS-CoV-2, is where the repertoires were released. HLA class I and class II types, where available, came from metadata supplied by the sample provider rather than from assay-based typing.

Participants in the prospective study were enrolled through a virtual design, were aged about 18 to 100 years, and lived in under 25 United States geographic areas. In the prospective study, participants were assigned to cohorts based on the clinical history participants reported in a screening survey and a study questionnaire. Exposed participants were defined as having been in contact with someone with a PCR-confirmed or clinician-diagnosed COVID-19 case within 2 weeks of study entry. Each participant in the prospective study had whole blood, serum and a nasopharyngeal or oropharyngeal swab collected by mobile phlebotomists. Additional blood draws and questionnaires over an approximately 2-month period could optionally be provided by prospective study participants. Prospective study blood samples were shipped either frozen or at room temperature before DNA extraction. Points the paper makes about the study in general: Clinical and demographic metadata were provided uncurated, with the amount varying by source and participant.

Relative to germline, V is 0 bases shorter and J is 1 base shorter, with 14 bases between their ends. CDR1 and CDR2, looked up from the germline V gene (reference sequence), are LGHDT and YNNKEL. CDR3 length: 17 amino acids, cysteine to phenylalanine. The entry retains the CDR3 DNA only, 51 bases that are in frame from base 1. The immunoSEQ Assay, a bias-controlled multiplex PCR, was used to amplify TCRbeta CDR3 regions from genomic DNA. The authors processed their data as follows. The number of nucleated cells in each sample was estimated by amplification of reference gene primers within the assay. To quantify the absolute abundance of each unique TCRbeta CDR3 rearrangement, sequence reads were collapsed and filtered. For each sample, productive Simpson clonality was calculated by taking the square root of Simpson's diversity index across productive rearrangements. TCRdb re-hosts the immuneACCESS table, in-frame sequences only. Its copies lack some clones; in the studies checked, an unresolved V gene accounts for under half of them, and the cause for the rest is not known. D and trimming were read from the DNA, whereas the V and J calls and clone size are those reported in that table. This sample holds 300,000 to 450,000 clones; roughly 90% were observed only once. The top ten constitute 1% of the sample.

Input material: PBMCs or T cells enriched from blood (not recorded which). The chain joins TRBV3-1 (or the pseudogene TRBV3-2) to TRBJ2-3; the D gene is possibly TRBD2, with 5 bases matching. The sequence derives from a woman under 40 who had been exposed to COVID-19. This receptor carries the CDR3 CASSQEDLGLRTDTQYF. The nucleotide sequence is given as TGTGCCAGCAGCCAAGAGGACCTCGGACTCCGCACAGATACGCAGTATTTT.